This T cell receptor beta chain appears in the sequencing data of a study of cytomegalovirus exposure and HLA in healthy donors. The PCR used 60 Vbeta and 13 Jbeta primers. TCRdb's table, derived via immunoSEQ multiplex PCR, lists solely in-frame clones and lacks some. The sample contains about 190,000 clones, under 85% of which appear only once. V lost 5 bases and J lost 1; bases outside the gene matches: 5. This CDR3 contains 15 residues. Germline V lookup: CDR1 MNHEY, CDR2 SVGAGI. The sequenced sample was PBMCs. The clonotype originates from a woman aged 18-29 years in good health and CMV-seronegative. The rearrangement uses TRBV6-5 and TRBJ2-1; 7 nucleotides match TRBD2. This CDR3 reads CASSTSGTSYNEQFF. In DNA form, the CDR3 reads TGTGCCAGCAGTACGAGCGGGACGTCCTACAATGAGCAGTTCTTC.